This TCR beta chain was observed in a study of PD-L1 blockade in urothelial cancer. Turning to the study itself: About 85% of the roughly 29 patients were men who had bladder-origin urothelial cancer. Patients' prior chemotherapy regimens numbered 0 to 3. Across blood samples, T cells had a median count of around 140,000.

Profiled with immunoSEQ multiplex PCR; TCRdb holds only in-frame clones, not every one. This table has about 38,000 clones, about nine tenths appearing once. The input for sequencing was PBMCs, taken around atezolizumab (anti-PD-L1) treatment. The receptor's source is a man in his sixties or seventies with urothelial cancer.

The CDR3 DNA is TGTGCCACCAGCAGAGTCAGGCAGGGGACCTATGGCTACACCTTC. This sequence encodes CATSRVRQGTYGYTF. The V call is TRBV15, the J call TRBJ1-2; weak D call: TRBD1 (6 bases). CDR1 and CDR2 from the germline V gene are LNHNV and YYDKDF (reference sequence). V lost 1 base to trimming and J lost 4 bases, with 13 bases between them. The CDR3 consists of 15 residues.